This T cell receptor (beta chain) was sequenced in a study of blood T cell repertoires in COVID-19. Repertoires were generated with immunoSEQ multiplex PCR, while TCRdb's copy carries only in-frame clones and drops some. The repertoire has around 97,000 clones, approximately 90% of them found once; the top ten carry 17%. Between the trimmed V and J ends, which lost 6 bases and 4 bases, there was a span of 7 bases. CDR1 and CDR2 from the germline V gene are DFQATT and SNEGSKA (reference sequence). The CDR3 totals 11 residues. Sequencing was performed on peripheral blood. The receptor was derived from an elderly woman in a cohort sampled during active COVID-19. The chain couples TRBV20-1 to TRBJ2-1; tentatively, D is TRBD1 (5 bases). The DNA of the CDR3 is TGCAGTGCGCCAGGGTACAATGAGCAGTTCTTC. As protein: CSAPGYNEQFF.